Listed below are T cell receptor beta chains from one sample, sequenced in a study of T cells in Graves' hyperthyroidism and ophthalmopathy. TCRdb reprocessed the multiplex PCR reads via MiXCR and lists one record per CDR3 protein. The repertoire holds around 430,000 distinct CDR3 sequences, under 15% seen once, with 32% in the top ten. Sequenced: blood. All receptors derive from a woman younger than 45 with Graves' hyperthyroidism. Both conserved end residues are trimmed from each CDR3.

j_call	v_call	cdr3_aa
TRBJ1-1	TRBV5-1	ASSVDGAITEAF
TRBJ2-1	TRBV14	ASSPPRRESSYNEQF
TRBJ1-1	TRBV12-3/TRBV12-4	ASSLAGLGGTEAF
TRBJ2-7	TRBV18	ASSPPTGSYEQY
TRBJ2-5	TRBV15	ATSGAGTSYQETQY
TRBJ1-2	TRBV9	ASSVGQGSYGYT
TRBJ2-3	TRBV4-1	ASSQDRGSGTTDTQY
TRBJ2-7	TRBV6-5	ASSYTGGGGYEQY
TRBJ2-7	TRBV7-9	ASSLGGTGKLSYHEQY
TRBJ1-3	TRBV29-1	SVETMGNTIY
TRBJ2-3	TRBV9	ASSAEDTQY
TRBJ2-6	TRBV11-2	ASSLSPDSGANVLT
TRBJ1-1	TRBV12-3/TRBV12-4	ASRPGGGNEAF
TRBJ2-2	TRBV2	ASRVSANTGELF
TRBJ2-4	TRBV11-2	ASSLRPGGKNIQY
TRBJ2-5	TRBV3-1	ASSQQYREETQY
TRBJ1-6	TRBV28	ASGGASYNSPLH
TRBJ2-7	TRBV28	ASSRLGLADSYEQY
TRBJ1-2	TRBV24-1	ATRGQGLVDGYT
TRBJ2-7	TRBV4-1	ASSQDRGGRIYEQY
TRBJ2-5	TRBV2	ASYWGETQY
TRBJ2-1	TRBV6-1	ASSPSGSQQF
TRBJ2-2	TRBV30	AWRGTGELF
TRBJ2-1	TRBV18	ASSPMDSHEQF
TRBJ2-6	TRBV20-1	SARDLRQYGSGANVLT
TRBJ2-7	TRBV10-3	AISGDGYEQY
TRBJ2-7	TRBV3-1	ASSQDGGTLLSPYEQY
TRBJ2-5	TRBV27	ASSPMITQETQY
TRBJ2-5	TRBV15	ATSREAGWETQY
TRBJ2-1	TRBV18	ASSPLQGNEQF
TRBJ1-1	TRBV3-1	ASSQDILGGNTEAF
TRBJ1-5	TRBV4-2	ASSQDRTGFLPQH
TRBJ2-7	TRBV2	ASRGAYEQY
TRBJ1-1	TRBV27	ASSLLGRNTEAF
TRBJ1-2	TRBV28	ASNRGRDGYT